One sample yielded the 25 T cell receptor beta chains listed below, sequenced in a study of Ad26.COV2.S vaccination and SARS-CoV-2 variants. Measured with immunoSEQ multiplex PCR; TCRdb has only the in-frame clones, and not every one. In the table there are around 350,000 clones, 92% of which are singletons. Sequencing used peripheral blood, obtained after recovery from COVID-19. The source is a human donor who had recovered from COVID-19.

The chain carries TRBV19 and TRBJ2-5, with 9 bases matching TRBD2. With 5 bases clipped from V and 4 bases from J, the junction kept 8 bases outside the gene matches. Germline CDR1 LNHDA, CDR2 SQIVND (reference sequence). This CDR3 has 15 residues. As DNA, the CDR3 is TGTGCCAGTAGTGCCCTGCGGGGGGGCGGAGAGACCCAGTACTTC. Protein sequence: CASSALRGGGETQYF. Using reference TRBV19 and TRBJ2-5 for the parts outside the CDR3, the full variable domain is DGGITQSPKYLFRKEGQNVTLSCEQNLNHDAMYWYRQDPGQGLRLIYYSQIVNDFQKGDIAEGYSVSREKKESFPLTVTSAQKNPTAFYLCASSALRGGGETQYFGPGTRLLVL.

This sequence joins TRBV6-6 and TRBJ2-5; 9 bases fit TRBD2. J gave up 2 bases and V 7 bases, and 11 bases lay outside the gene matches. The CDR3 spans 16 residues. Germline V gene lookup returns CDR1 MNHNY and CDR2 SVGAGI (reference sequence). This CDR3 is CASTNPAGGLQETQYF. The DNA for the CDR3 is TGTGCCAGCACCAATCCAGCGGGGGGTCTACAAGAGACCCAGTACTTC.

The CDR3 DNA follows: TGCGCCAGCAGCCAAGCCGGGGGGGCAGAAGAGACCCAGTACTTC. Amino acid sequence: CASSQAGGAEETQYF. The V call is TRBV4-1, the J call TRBJ2-5, with TRBD2 matching over 8 bases. This CDR3 contains 15 residues. J gave up 3 bases and V 1 base, and 4 bases lay outside the gene matches. Per germline, CDR1 MGHRA and CDR2 YSYEKL.

The chain has TRBV7-9 and TRBJ1-5; D is perhaps TRBD1 (5 bases). V was pared by 1 base and J by 4 bases, with 11 bases between. From germline, CDR1 is SEHNR and CDR2 FQNEAQ (reference sequence). The CDR3 has 15 residues. The DNA for the CDR3 is TGTGCCAGCAGCTTAGACGGGACCAAGAATCAGCCCCAGCATTTT. Protein: CASSLDGTKNQPQHF.

Turning to this clone: Other DNA sequences of this sample code for an identical CDR3. The genes are TRBV15 and TRBJ1-2; perhaps TRBD1 as D (5 bases). Germline-derived CDR1 and CDR2 are LNHNV and YYDKDF (reference sequence). V gave up 0 bases and J gave up 3 bases, with 8 bases separating them. The CDR3 runs 14 residues. The CDR3 reads CATSRDRGDYGYTF. The CDR3 DNA is TGTGCCACCAGCAGAGATCGGGGGGACTATGGCTACACCTTC.

The chain is built from TRBV11-1 and TRBJ1-2, with a possible D match to TRBD1 (5 bases). In germline, CDR1 is SGHAT, CDR2 FQDESV (reference sequence). Trimming removed 2 bases from V and 4 bases from J, with 11 bases in between. This CDR3 is 14 amino acids long. The CDR3 region is CASSLNQDSYGYTF. The CDR3 nucleotides are TGTGCCAGCAGCTTAAATCAAGACAGCTATGGCTACACCTTC.

V gene TRBV5-5 combines with J gene TRBJ2-4, with D possibly being TRBD1 or TRBD2 (5 bases each). CDR3 length equals 15 residues. V gave up 0 bases and J gave up 5 bases, with 12 bases separating them. CDR1 is SGHKS and CDR2 is YYEKEE in the germline V gene (reference sequence). CDR3: CASSLGTLGENIQYF. The CDR3 DNA reads TGTGCCAGCAGCTTGGGGACACTGGGGGAAAACATTCAGTACTTC. The whole variable domain, remainder taken from reference TRBV5-5 and TRBJ2-4, is DAGVTQSPTHLIKTRGQQVTLRCSPISGHKSVSWYQQVLGQGPQFIFQYYEKEERGRGNFPDRFSARQFPNYSSELNVNALLLGDSALYLCASSLGTLGENIQYFGAGTRLSVL.

The V gene is TRBV2, the J gene TRBJ2-7; TRBD1 matches at 7 bases. Trimming cost V 7 bases and J 3 bases; bases outside gene matches: 9. CDR1 SNHLY and CDR2 FYNNEI come from the germline V gene. The CDR3 extends over 14 amino acids. CDR3 amino acids: CASTPVTGNYEQYF. CDR3 nucleotides: TGTGCCAGCACTCCCGTGACAGGGAACTACGAGCAGTACTTC.

The V call is TRBV20-1, the J call TRBJ2-5, with D perhaps matching TRBD1 (5 bases). CDR3 length: 11 residues. The ends were cut back, 3 bases at V and 5 bases at J, with 7 bases in the middle. Per the germline V gene, CDR1 is DFQATT and CDR2 is SNEGSKA (reference sequence). CDR3 nucleotide sequence: TGCAGTGCTAGGGGGCTGGAGACCCAGTACTTC. Its translation is CSARGLETQYF.

This chain uses TRBV6-1 with TRBJ1-1; possibly TRBD1 for D (5 bases). The CDR3 runs 14 residues. Germline loops: CDR1 MNHNS, CDR2 SASEGT. The ends were cut back, 8 bases at V and 3 bases at J, with 16 bases in the middle. The CDR3 spells CASRGGVPDTEAFF. CDR3 in DNA: TGTGCCAGCCGGGGCGGCGTACCCGACACTGAAGCTTTCTTT.

The chain couples TRBV20-1 to TRBJ2-7; D is perhaps TRBD1 (6 bases). CDR3 length: 13 residues. Germline V gene data show CDR1 as DFQATT and CDR2 as SNEGSKA (reference sequence). Between the trimmed V and J ends, which lost 3 bases and 1 base, there was a span of 10 bases. In DNA, the CDR3 is TGCAGTGCTAGTCACGGACAGTCCTACGAGCAGTACTTC. Amino acids: CSASHGQSYEQYF.

The chain uses TRBV6-5 and TRBJ1-4; the D gene is possibly TRBD1 (6 bases). Germline loops: CDR1 MNHEY, CDR2 SVGAGI. The CDR3 has 14 amino acids. Between the trimmed V and J ends, which lost 0 bases and 6 bases, there was a span of 8 bases. CDR3 nucleotide sequence: TGTGCCAGCAGTTACTCGGGGGGCCATGAAAAACTGTTTTTT. Translating gives CASSYSGGHEKLFF.

The chain has TRBV3-1 (or the pseudogene TRBV3-2) and TRBJ2-5; 8 nucleotides align to TRBD2. The CDR3 extends over 14 amino acids. In germline, CDR1 is LGHDT, CDR2 YNNKEL (reference sequence). Losses at the gene ends were 5 bases for V and 2 bases for J; bases not matched to a gene: 4. This CDR3 reads CASSSPGGQETQYF. The CDR3 nucleotides read TGTGCCAGCAGCTCCCCGGGGGGGCAAGAGACCCAGTACTTC.

The CDR3 region is CASSVEGAPSGNTIYF. DNA of the CDR3: TGTGCCAGCAGCGTAGAGGGGGCTCCCTCTGGAAACACCATATATTTT. The gene calls are TRBV9 and TRBJ1-3; 7 bases line up with TRBD1. The germline V gene encodes CDR1 SGDLS and CDR2 YYNGEE. This CDR3 contains 16 residues. V lost 0 bases, J lost 0 bases, and 3 bases stayed unmatched. The full variable domain, in which reference TRBV9 and TRBJ1-3 provide the parts outside the CDR3, is DSGVTQTPKHLITATGQRVTLRCSPRSGDLSVYWYQQSLDQGLQFLIQYYNGEERAKGNILERFSAQQFPDLHSELNLSSLELGDSALYFCASSVEGAPSGNTIYFGEGSWLTVV.

The chain carries TRBV27 and TRBJ2-2; 10 bases line up with TRBD1. The ends lost 6 bases at V and 6 bases at J; junction bases unmatched: 4. Germline CDR1 MNHEY, CDR2 SMNVEV (reference sequence). The CDR3 totals 14 residues. CDR3 amino acids: CASRKGTGAGELFF. CDR3 bases: TGTGCCAGCAGAAAAGGGACAGGGGCCGGGGAGCTGTTTTTT.

V and J are TRBV5-6 and TRBJ1-2; TRBD1 might be the D (6 bases). CDR1 is SGHDT, CDR2 YYEEEE, per germline. This CDR3 has 14 amino acids. Trimming took 4 bases from V and 1 from J, leaving 11 bases between them. The CDR3 sequence is CASSLDRLNYGYTF. The CDR3 DNA reads TGTGCCAGCAGCCTGGACAGACTTAACTATGGCTACACCTTC.

The rearrangement links TRBV9 to TRBJ2-3, with 7 bases matching TRBD1. This CDR3 has 15 residues. The germline CDR1 and CDR2 sequences are SGDLS and YYNGEE. The J segment lost 1 base and the V segment lost 5 bases, leaving 7 bases of the junction unmatched. CDR3 nucleotide sequence: TGTGCCAGCAGTCAAGGGGGCGCGCGCACAGATACGCAGTATTTT. The encoded protein is CASSQGGARTDTQYF.

The genes are TRBV12-3 or TRBV12-4 and TRBJ1-1; D might be TRBD1 (6 bases). The CDR3 is 13 amino acids. The V end lost 5 bases, the J end lost 4 bases, and 11 bases lay between the germline ends. In DNA form, the CDR3 reads TGTGCCAGCAGTCCTGCAGGGGCCACTGAAGCTTTCTTT. This gives the protein CASSPAGATEAFF.

The chain combines TRBV7-9 with TRBJ1-2; D may be TRBD1 (5 bases). This CDR3 is built from 16 residues. Germline V gene data show CDR1 as SEHNR and CDR2 as FQNEAQ (reference sequence). V was pared by 1 base and J by 3 bases, with 15 bases between. CDR3 nucleotides: TGTGCCAGCAGCTTAGAGGGGCAGGGTTCCTACTATGGCTACACCTTC. Protein sequence: CASSLEGQGSYYGYTF.

The V gene is TRBV5-1, the J gene TRBJ2-1, with 15 bases matching TRBD2. The V gene end was trimmed by 4 bases and the J gene end by 1 base; junction bases not matched to a gene: 6. The CDR3 has 18 amino acids. CDR1 and CDR2 from the germline V gene are SGHRS and YFSETQ. The CDR3 reads CASSPGLAGGLSYNEQFF. Written as DNA, the CDR3 is TGCGCCAGCAGCCCCGGACTAGCGGGGGGGCTATCCTACAATGAGCAGTTCTTC. Full variable domain (rest looked up from reference TRBV5-1 and TRBJ2-1): KAGVTQTPRYLIKTRGQQVTLSCSPISGHRSVSWYQQTPGQGLQFLFEYFSETQRNKGNFPGRFSGRQFSNSRSEMNVSTLELGDSALYLCASSPGLAGGLSYNEQFFGPGTRLTVL.

J is TRBJ2-7 and V is TRBV9; the match to TRBD1 covers 8 bases. CDR1 is SGDLS, CDR2 YYNGEE, per germline. V lost 0 bases and J lost 2; bases outside the gene matches: 7. The CDR3 extends over 16 amino acids. The DNA for the CDR3 is TGTGCCAGCAGCGTAGGGTTAGGGGGACAGGCCTACGAGCAGTACTTC. Translating it yields CASSVGLGGQAYEQYF.

The chain carries TRBV5-1 and TRBJ2-5; D possibly matches TRBD1 or TRBD2 (6 bases each). Germline values: CDR1 SGHRS, CDR2 YFSETQ. V lost 0 bases to trimming and J lost 5 bases, with 17 bases between them. The CDR3 runs to 16 residues. The CDR3 coding sequence is TGCGCCAGCAGCTTGGAGGGGGTAGCGGAACTCGAGACCCAGTACTTC. It yields the protein CASSLEGVAELETQYF.

This clone has just one count. The chain recombines TRBV18 with TRBJ2-7; D not certain. The germline V and J ends were trimmed by 1 base and 0 bases, with 10 bases remaining between them. The CDR3 is 15 amino acids. Looked up from germline, CDR1 is KGHSH and CDR2 is LQKENI. The CDR3 DNA is TGTGCCAGCTCACCACTGGCAGTTAGCTCCTACGAGCAGTACTTC. Protein sequence: CASSPLAVSSYEQYF. Based on the CDR3 plus reference TRBV18 and TRBJ2-7, the full variable domain is NAGVMQNPRHLVRRRGQEARLRCSPMKGHSHVYWYRQLPEEGLKFMVYLQKENIIDESGMPKERFSAEFPKEGPSILRIQQVVRGDSAAYFCASSPLAVSSYEQYFGPGTRLTVT.

The chain has TRBV3-1 (or the pseudogene TRBV3-2) and TRBJ1-1; D unresolved. Germline CDR1 and CDR2: LGHDT and YNNKEL (reference sequence). V lost 0 bases, J lost 4 bases, and 6 bases lay in between. The CDR3 length is 13 residues. The CDR3 loop is CASSQDRGTEAFF. In DNA, the CDR3 is TGTGCCAGCAGCCAAGATCGCGGCACTGAAGCTTTCTTT.

This chain links TRBV7-8 with TRBJ1-5; 8 bases map to TRBD1. The germline V gene encodes CDR1 SGHVS and CDR2 FQNEAQ. The CDR3 extends over 15 amino acids. Losses at the gene ends were 5 bases for V and 7 bases for J; bases not matched to a gene: 10. The CDR3 sequence is CASSPRTGNEQPQHF. In nucleotides, the CDR3 is TGTGCCAGCAGCCCTCGGACAGGGAACGAACAGCCCCAGCATTTT.